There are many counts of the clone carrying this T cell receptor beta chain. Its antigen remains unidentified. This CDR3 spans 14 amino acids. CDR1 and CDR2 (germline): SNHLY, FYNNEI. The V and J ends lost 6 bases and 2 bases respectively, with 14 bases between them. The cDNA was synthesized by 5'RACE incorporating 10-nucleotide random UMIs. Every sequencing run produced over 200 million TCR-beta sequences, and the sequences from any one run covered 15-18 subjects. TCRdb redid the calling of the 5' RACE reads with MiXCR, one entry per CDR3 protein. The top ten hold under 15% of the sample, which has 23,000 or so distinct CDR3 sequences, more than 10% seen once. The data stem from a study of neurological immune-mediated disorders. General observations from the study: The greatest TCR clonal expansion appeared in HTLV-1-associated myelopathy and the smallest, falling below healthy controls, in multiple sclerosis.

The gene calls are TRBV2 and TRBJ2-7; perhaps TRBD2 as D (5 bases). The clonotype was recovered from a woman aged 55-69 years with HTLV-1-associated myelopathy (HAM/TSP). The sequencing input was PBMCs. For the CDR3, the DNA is TGTGCCAGCAGAAACGTCGGGAATACCTACGAGCAGTACTTC. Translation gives CASRNVGNTYEQYF.